The clone carrying this T cell receptor beta chain was observed a single time. Its antigen remains unidentified. This entry comes from a study of shared clonotypes between healthy human individuals. Study conclusions and caveats: Approximately 4.6% of naive CD4 clonotypes were shared across a handful of donors.

Genomic DNA (from each subset) was split evenly across several immunoSEQ plates. Per the authors' pipeline: ImmunoSEQ junction-only sequences lacked quality scores, so their filtering differed. Repertoires were generated with immunoSEQ multiplex PCR, while TCRdb's copy carries only in-frame clones and drops some. V, J and clone size are taken as reported in that table, and D and trimming were inferred from the DNA itself. The sample has roughly 2,000,000 clones, roughly 94% seen once. CD8 cells regarded as naive lacked CD45RO, were positively chosen for CCR7, and omitted terminally differentiated effector memory CD45RA+ cells. Every donor, a Caucasian adult, lived in Nashville, Tennessee. Germline trimming cut 8 bases from V and 7 bases from J; bases unmatched to any gene: 7. This CDR3 comprises 13 residues. CDR1 MNHEY and CDR2 SMNVEV come from the germline V gene (reference sequence).

This chain links TRBV27 with TRBJ1-2, with 10 bases fitting TRBD1. Material: naive CD8+ T cells sorted from blood. This sequence was found in a young man in good health. CDR3 loop: CASGHGQGVGYTF. DNA of the CDR3: TGTGCCAGCGGCCATGGACAGGGGGTTGGCTACACCTTC.